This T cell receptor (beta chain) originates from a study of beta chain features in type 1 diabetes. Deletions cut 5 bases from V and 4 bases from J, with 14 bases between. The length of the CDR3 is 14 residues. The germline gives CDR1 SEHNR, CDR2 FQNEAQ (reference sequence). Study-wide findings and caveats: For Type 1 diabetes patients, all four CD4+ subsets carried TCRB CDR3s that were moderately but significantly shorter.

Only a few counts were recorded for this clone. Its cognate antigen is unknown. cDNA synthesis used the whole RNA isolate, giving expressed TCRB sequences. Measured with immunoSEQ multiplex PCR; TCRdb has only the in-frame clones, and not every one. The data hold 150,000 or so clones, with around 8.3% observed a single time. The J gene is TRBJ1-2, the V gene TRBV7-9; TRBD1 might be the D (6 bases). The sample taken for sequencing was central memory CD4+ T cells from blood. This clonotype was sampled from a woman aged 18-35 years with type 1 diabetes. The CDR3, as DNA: TGTGCCAGCAGCCCCGGGACACCAGGCTATGGCTACACCTTC. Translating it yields CASSPGTPGYGYTF.